This T cell receptor (beta chain) was sequenced during a study of patients and donors after allogeneic stem cell transplantation. TCRdb processed the RT-PCR reads anew with MiXCR; each CDR3 protein has one entry. The table has 400,000 to 500,000 distinct CDR3 sequences, more than 15% seen once. The CDR3 has 13 amino acids. CDR1 is SGHRS, CDR2 YFSETQ, per germline. Trimming pared 4 bases from V and 1 base from J, leaving 6 bases between. The TCR was taken from a human donor who was either an allogeneic HSCT recipient or a stem cell or donor lymphocyte infusion donor (not recorded which). It is not recorded whose cells these are; they may come from a transplant donor. The genes are TRBV5-1 and TRBJ2-1; D is unclear. Material: blood, either unsorted or a sorted T cell fraction (not recorded which). CDR3 nucleotide sequence: TGCGCCAGCAGCCTCCATTCCTACAATGAGCAGTTCTTC. This translates into CASSLHSYNEQFF.